This note documents a single T cell receptor (beta chain) sequence. The sample is drawn from a study of PD-1 blockade in mismatch repair-deficient tumors. Study as a whole: Patients had approximately 13 mismatch repair-deficient cancer types and were previously treated and progressing.

The germline V gene has CDR1 SGHVS and CDR2 FNYEAQ. Trimming pared 6 bases from V and 5 bases from J, leaving 19 bases between. The CDR3 runs to 15 residues. Profiling relied on immunoSEQ multiplex PCR, and the TCRdb table lists in-frame clones only, not all of them. The sample has some 120,000 clones; around 87% are singletons. A few pembrolizumab responders had their TCRs sequenced. Sequences were derived from peripheral blood, sampled 44 weeks after starting pembrolizumab. The chain has TRBV7-6 and TRBJ2-5; tentatively, D is TRBD1 or TRBD2 (5 bases each). The clonotype comes from an adult with mismatch repair-deficient cancer. The CDR3 region is CASSSGPFERETQYF. The DNA of the CDR3 is TGTGCCAGCAGTTCGGGACCGTTCGAGCGGGAGACCCAGTACTTC.